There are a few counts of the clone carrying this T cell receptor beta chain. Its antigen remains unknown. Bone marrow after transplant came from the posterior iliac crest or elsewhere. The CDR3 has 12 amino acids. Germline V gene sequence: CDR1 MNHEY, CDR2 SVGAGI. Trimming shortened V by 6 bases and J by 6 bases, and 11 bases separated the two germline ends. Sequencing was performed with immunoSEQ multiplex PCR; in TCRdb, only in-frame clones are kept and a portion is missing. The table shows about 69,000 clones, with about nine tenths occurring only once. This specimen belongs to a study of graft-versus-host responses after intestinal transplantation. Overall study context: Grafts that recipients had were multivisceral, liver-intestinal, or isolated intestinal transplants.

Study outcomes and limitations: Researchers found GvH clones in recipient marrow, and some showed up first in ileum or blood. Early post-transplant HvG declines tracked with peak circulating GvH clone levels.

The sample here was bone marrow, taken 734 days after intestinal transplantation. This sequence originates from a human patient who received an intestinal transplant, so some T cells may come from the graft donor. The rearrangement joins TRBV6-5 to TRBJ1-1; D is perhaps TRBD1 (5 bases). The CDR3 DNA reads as TGTGCCAGCAGCCCTAGGGGTGCTGAAGCTTTCTTT. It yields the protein CASSPRGAEAFF.